This T cell receptor (beta chain) was documented in a study of CD8+ T cells in alopecia areata. Study information: Female C3H/HeJ mice aged roughly 7-10 weeks received skin from roughly 6-12-month-old C3H/HeJ donors with spontaneous alopecia.

Isolated RNA was reverse transcribed into cDNA used as the sequencing template. The protocol was immunoSEQ multiplex PCR, while the TCRdb copy is restricted to in-frame clones and leaves out a portion. In total the sample includes about 110,000 clones, none of them seen once. This CDR3 spans 14 amino acids. Germline assignment: CDR1 NNHDY and CDR2 SYVADS. V dropped 5 bases and J dropped 3; count of bases not matched to a gene: 5. This clone was seen a few times. Mouse names are used for the genes. The read halts 4 residues ahead of the CDR3 end, with the missing end drawn from the germline J gene. The sequence came from a C3H/HeJ mouse with alopecia areata. As its MHC haplotype, the strain has H2-k. The material sequenced was lesional skin. The gene calls are TRBV13-3 and TRBJ2-5, with 8 bases identical to TRBD2. The CDR3 sequence is CASSGGARQDTQYF. Partial CDR3 DNA: TGTGCCAGCAGCGGGGGGGCGCGTCAAGAC.